Included here is one T cell receptor beta chain sequence, with context. This sample stems from a study of blood T cell repertoires in COVID-19. Study-wide background: From the United States, Italy and Spain came samples of acute and convalescent COVID-19.

TCRdb's table, derived via immunoSEQ multiplex PCR, lists solely in-frame clones and lacks some. Of about 150,000 clones in the sample, over 75% were seen once. V shed 4 bases, J shed 2 bases, and the junction held 4 bases outside the gene matches. The CDR3 has 16 amino acids. Germline loops: CDR1 SEHNR, CDR2 FQNEAQ (reference sequence). Specimen: peripheral blood. The clonotype comes from a woman aged 35 to 49 with acute or convalescent COVID-19. The chain combines TRBV7-9 with TRBJ2-1, with 11 bases fitting TRBD2. The CDR3 sequence: CASSSPTSGTYNEQFF. Here the CDR3 DNA reads TGTGCCAGCAGCTCTCCGACTAGCGGGACCTACAATGAGCAGTTCTTC.